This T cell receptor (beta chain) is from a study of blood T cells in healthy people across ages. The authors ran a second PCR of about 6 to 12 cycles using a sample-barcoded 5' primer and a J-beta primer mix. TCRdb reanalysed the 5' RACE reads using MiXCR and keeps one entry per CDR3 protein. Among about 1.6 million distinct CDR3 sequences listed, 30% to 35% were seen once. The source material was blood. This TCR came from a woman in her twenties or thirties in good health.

CDR3 protein: CASSPLGWRAQSSYEQYF. The CDR3 coding sequence is TGTGCCAGCAGTCCCCTGGGATGGAGGGCCCAAAGCTCCTACGAGCAGTACTTC. The genes are TRBV27 and TRBJ2-7; D possibly corresponds to TRBD2 (6 bases). The CDR3 runs 18 residues. The germline V gene has CDR1 MNHEY and CDR2 SMNVEV (reference sequence). V lost 5 bases to trimming and J lost 0 bases, with 23 bases between them.